What follows are 3 T cell receptor beta chains derived from one specimen sequenced in a study of T cells after yellow fever vaccination. TCRdb redid the calling of the 5' RACE reads with MiXCR, one entry per CDR3 protein. The table shows roughly 310,000 distinct CDR3 sequences, with 8.5% to 9% occurring only once. The sample consisted of PBMCs, taken on the day of the first yellow fever vaccination. These receptors were obtained from a man aged 18 to 29 who received the YFV17D yellow fever vaccine.

Many counts were recorded for this clonotype. This rearrangement joins TRBV29-1 to TRBJ1-2; D is uncertain. The CDR3 loop spans 11 amino acids. Germline-derived CDR1 and CDR2 are SQVTM and ANQGSEA. V lost 3 bases to trimming and J lost 7 bases, with 9 bases between them. The CDR3 DNA follows: TGCAGCGTTGATCGGGGAAGTGGCTACACCTTC. Residues: CSVDRGSGYTF.

This clonotype was observed a few times. The chain recombines TRBV5-4 with TRBJ2-6; D unclear. CDR3 length equals 16 residues. Germline CDR1 reads SGHNT; CDR2 reads YYREEE (reference sequence). Trimming cost V 5 bases and J 2 bases, with 14 bases left between them. CDR3 loop: CASRSTHFTGANVLTF. The CDR3, as DNA: TGTGCCAGCAGGAGTACTCATTTTACTGGGGCCAACGTCCTGACTTTC.

Many counts were recorded for this clonotype. This chain uses TRBV5-1 with TRBJ2-3; D not certain. V lost 2 bases and J lost 2, with 9 bases in between. The CDR3 spans 14 residues. Germline assignment: CDR1 SGHRS and CDR2 YFSETQ. In DNA form, the CDR3 reads TGCGCCAGCAGCTTAGAGCCGACCACAGATACGCAGTATTTT. Amino acid sequence: CASSLEPTTDTQYF.